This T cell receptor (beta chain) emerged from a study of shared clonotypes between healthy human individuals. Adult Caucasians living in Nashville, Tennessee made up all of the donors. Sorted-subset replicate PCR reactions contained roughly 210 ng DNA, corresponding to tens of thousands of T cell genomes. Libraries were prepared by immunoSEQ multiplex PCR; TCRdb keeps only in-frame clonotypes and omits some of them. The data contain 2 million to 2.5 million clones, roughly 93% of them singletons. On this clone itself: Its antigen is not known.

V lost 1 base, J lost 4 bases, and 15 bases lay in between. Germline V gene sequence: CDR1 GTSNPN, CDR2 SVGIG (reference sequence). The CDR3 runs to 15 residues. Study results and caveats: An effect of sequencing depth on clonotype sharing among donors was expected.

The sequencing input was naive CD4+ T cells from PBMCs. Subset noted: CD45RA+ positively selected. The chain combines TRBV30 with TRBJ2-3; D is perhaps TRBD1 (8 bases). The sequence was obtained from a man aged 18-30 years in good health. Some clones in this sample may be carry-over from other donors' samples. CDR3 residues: CAWSGGQGGSDTQYF. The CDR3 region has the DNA TGTGCCTGGAGTGGAGGACAGGGAGGGTCAGATACGCAGTATTTT.